The clone carrying this T cell receptor beta chain was seen ten or more times. This sample was taken from a study of identical twins. In TCRdb, the 5' RACE reads were re-called with MiXCR into one record per CDR3 protein. The repertoire includes around 960,000 distinct CDR3 sequences, approximately 13% of them detected once, and about 1.5% sits in the top ten. Between the trimmed V and J ends, which lost 3 bases and 3 bases, there was a span of 17 bases. Germline assignment: CDR1 SGHVS and CDR2 FNYEAQ. The CDR3 length is 17 residues. These records were also assigned to another study, of yellow fever vaccine responses in identical twins.

The sequenced sample was PBMCs. V usage is TRBV7-6 and J usage is TRBJ2-2; tentatively, D is TRBD2 (8 bases). The clonotype comes from a woman younger than 30 in good health. CDR3 in DNA: TGTGCCAGCAGCTTGGGACAGCGGGGGTTAGACACCGGGGAGCTGTTTTTT. Its translation is CASSLGQRGLDTGELFF.